The T cell receptor (beta chain) under discussion was sequenced for a study of human T cells and chemical hapten exposure. The overall study: Small differences in pooled library volume mainly drove the variation in TCR yields per sample. Whole-study results and caveats: With DPC sensitization, TCRs exceeding 1 in 1000 frequency showed no change.

Total RNA was extracted from unfractionated whole blood. Germline V CDR1 and CDR2: SGHKS, YYEKEE (reference sequence). The V and J ends lost 4 bases and 8 bases respectively, with 17 bases between them. This CDR3 has 14 residues. The table lists this clonotype with many counts. Its matching antigen is unknown. During construction of the library, unique molecular identifiers were attached to individual cDNA molecules for quantitative, reproducible TCR counting. TCRdb itself ran the 5' RACE reads through MiXCR, one entry per CDR3 protein. The sample contains more than 140,000 distinct CDR3 sequences, about 4.3% of which appear only once.

This chain uses TRBV5-5 with TRBJ2-3; perhaps TRBD1 as D (6 bases). This receptor was taken from a female donor in good health. CDR3 DNA: TGTGCCAGCAGCCGTGACAGGACCCTGGGTACGCAGTATTTT. Translation gives CASSRDRTLGTQYF.